This TCR beta chain was retrieved from a study of shared clonotypes between healthy human individuals. The V gene lost 4 bases and the J gene lost 6 bases, with 15 bases spanning the gap. The CDR3 covers 15 residues. Germline V lookup: CDR1 MGHRA, CDR2 YSYEKL. Libraries were prepared by immunoSEQ multiplex PCR; TCRdb keeps only in-frame clonotypes and omits some of them. The sample carries roughly 760,000 clones, around 72% recorded once. Note on this clone: Its antigen remains unknown.

Study results and caveats: Among the subsets, naive ones generally showed larger estimated richness than memory ones. Tissue TCR repertoires likely differ from these blood-only repertoires.

The clonotype was recovered from a woman between 25 and 40 years old in good health. V and J are TRBV4-1 and TRBJ1-4; D is possibly TRBD1 (6 bases). The source material was memory CD4+ T cells sorted from blood. The subset here: CD45RA-negative fraction. The CDR3 DNA reads TGCGCCAGCAGCCCGAGAACAGGGCAGGATGAAAAACTGTTTTTT. As protein: CASSPRTGQDEKLFF.